This TCR beta chain was documented in a study of regulatory T cells in long-lasting Graves disease. This clonotype was seen at least ten times. CDR3 regions were amplified by Arm-PCR using iRepertoire HTBI primers to build TCR beta libraries. TCRdb reprocessed the multiplex PCR reads with MiXCR, giving one entry per CDR3 protein. Of 350,000 to 550,000 distinct CDR3 sequences listed, 13% to 15% were seen once; the top ten hold approximately 19%. Time point noted: newly diagnosed GD, antithyroid drugs for less than 3 months. RNA isolated from PBMCs was used to make the TCR library. These sequences were also reported in another study, on T cells in Graves' hyperthyroidism and ophthalmopathy. This second report adds: Among thyroid clonotypes expanded above 0.001, most also appeared in blood.

Sequences were derived from peripheral blood mononuclear cells (PBMCs), sampled at new diagnosis, from a patient treated with antithyroid drugs. This sequence was found in a woman aged 50 to 60 with Graves disease.

The CDR3 DNA is TGCAGCGTTGCAACTAGAGTCGCAGATACGCAGTATTTT. Amino acids: CSVATRVADTQYF. The genes are TRBV29-1 and TRBJ2-3, with a possible D match to TRBD2 (5 bases). Deletions cut 4 bases from V and 4 bases from J, with 12 bases between. Germline V gene data show CDR1 as SQVTM and CDR2 as ANQGSEA. The CDR3 totals 13 residues.